A selection of T cell receptor beta chains follows, all from one sample in a study of cytomegalovirus exposure and HLA in healthy donors. Produced via immunoSEQ multiplex PCR; TCRdb's table is partial and in-frame only. Found here are about 200,000 clones, about 79% of them singletons; the top ten hold about 0.092%. The sample consisted of PBMCs. These receptors all come from a boy aged 2 to 10 in good health and CMV-seronegative. Each CDR3 is given with its conserved first and last residue. A D gene is named only where the DNA matches it firmly. A clone size is listed for some rows: how often the clone was seen (once, few, many), or a class if it is expanded.

v_call	j_call	d_call	clone_size	cdr3_nt	cdr3_aa
TRBV28	TRBJ1-2	NA	NA	TGTGCCAGCAGTTTCGGGGACACCGGTAACTATGGCTACACCTTC	CASSFGDTGNYGYTF
TRBV2	TRBJ2-7	NA	NA	TGTGCCAGCAGTGAGCGACAGAAGTCCTACGAGCAGTACTTC	CASSERQKSYEQYF
TRBV27	TRBJ1-6	NA	NA	TGTGCCACTAGGTGGCATTATAACTCACCCCTCCACTTT	CATRWHYNSPLHF
TRBV4-2	TRBJ1-4	NA	few	TGTGCCAGCAGCCAAGAGCCGGGCAGGGGCACCACAACTAATGAAAAACTGTTTTTT	CASSQEPGRGTTTNEKLFF
TRBV5-4	TRBJ1-1	NA	NA	TGTGCCAGCAGCGTGGGACAACCGCCGATGAACACTGAAGCTTTCTTT	CASSVGQPPMNTEAFF
TRBV7-2	TRBJ2-2	NA	NA	TGTGCCAGCAGCTTGGGTAGGGGTACCGCGAACACCGGGGAGCTGTTTTTT	CASSLGRGTANTGELFF
TRBV15	TRBJ1-3	NA	few	TGTGCCACCAGCAGAGAGGATGGGCCGGCGGGGGGAAACACCATATATTTT	CATSREDGPAGGNTIYF
TRBV5-5	TRBJ2-5	NA	few	TGTGCCAGCAGCATCGGGAACCAAGAGACCCAGTACTTC	CASSIGNQETQYF
TRBV6-5	TRBJ1-1	NA	NA	TGTGCCAGGGGTACAGGGAACACTGAAGCTTTCTTT	CARGTGNTEAFF
TRBV7-2	TRBJ2-3	NA	once	TGCGCCAGCAGCTTAAGGCTAGCAGACTCAGATACGCAGTATTTT	CASSLRLADSDTQYF
TRBV11-2	TRBJ2-7	NA	few	TGTGCCAGCAGTCTTGGGCCCGGGGGGCTCCACACCTACGAGCAGTACTTC	CASSLGPGGLHTYEQYF
TRBV9	TRBJ2-2	NA	NA	TGTGCCAGCAGCGTAAGTGGAGGGAGTGGCGGGGAGCTGTTTTTT	CASSVSGGSGGELFF
TRBV7-2	TRBJ1-1	TRBD1	NA	TGTGCCAGCAGCCCTTGGACAGGCGCGTACACTGAAGCTTTCTTT	CASSPWTGAYTEAFF
TRBV7-2	TRBJ1-1	TRBD1	NA	TGTGCCAGCAGCTTGGGACAGAGGACTGAAGCTTTCTTT	CASSLGQRTEAFF
TRBV7-6	TRBJ2-3	TRBD2	NA	TGTGCCAGCAGCCTAGCGGGCCCGGATACGCAGTATTTT	CASSLAGPDTQYF
TRBV2	TRBJ2-5	TRBD1	NA	TGTGCCAGCAGTAAGTGGGACAGGGACACTCAAGAGACCCAGTACTTC	CASSKWDRDTQETQYF
TRBV2	TRBJ1-2	NA	once	TGTGCCAGCAGTGAATCGGAGTTTCCTGGCTACACCTTC	CASSESEFPGYTF
TRBV7-6	TRBJ2-4	TRBD2	NA	TGTGCCAGCAGCTTAGGGGCGGGGGGGCCCCCCAGCGGGAACATTCAGTACTTC	CASSLGAGGPPSGNIQYF
TRBV2	TRBJ2-1	NA	NA	TGTGCCAGCAGTCGCACAGGGTCCCCATACAATGAGCAGTTCTTC	CASSRTGSPYNEQFF
TRBV5-8	TRBJ2-7	NA	NA	TGTGCCAGCAGCTTGTCCGTGGGGCCATCCTACGAGCAGTACTTC	CASSLSVGPSYEQYF
TRBV4-2	TRBJ2-7	TRBD2	once	TGTGCCAGCAGCCAAGCTAGCGGGGGGTACGAGCAGTACTTC	CASSQASGGYEQYF
TRBV7-9	TRBJ1-1	TRBD1	NA	TGTGCCAGCAGCCGCGAGACCGGGACAGCGTACACTGAAGCTTTCTTT	CASSRETGTAYTEAFF
TRBV7-8	TRBJ1-1	TRBD1	once	TGTGCCAGCAGCTTGCGACCCACAGGGGCCACTGAAGCTTTCTTT	CASSLRPTGATEAFF
TRBV7-9	TRBJ1-2	NA	NA	TGTGCCAGCAGCTTACGGTGGTATGGCTACACCTTC	CASSLRWYGYTF
TRBV7-9	TRBJ2-1	NA	NA	TGTGCCAGCAGCTCCCGAGCCCCCCATAACTACAATGAGCAGTTCTTC	CASSSRAPHNYNEQFF
TRBV27	TRBJ1-1	NA	few	TGTGCCAGCAGTTTCTCCCCCCTCCGGGGTGAAGCTTTCTTT	CASSFSPLRGEAFF
TRBV5-6	TRBJ2-5	NA	NA	TGTGCCAGCAGCTTGGCTGGGGACAACGAAGAGACCCAGTACTTC	CASSLAGDNEETQYF
TRBV2	TRBJ2-1	TRBD2	NA	TGTGCCAGCAGGGGACTAGCGGGGGGGTCCTACAATGAGCAGTTCTTC	CASRGLAGGSYNEQFF